This passage covers 5 T cell receptor beta chains from one sample sequenced in a study of T cells in Graves' hyperthyroidism and ophthalmopathy. Amplification targeted TCR beta CDR3 regions from RNA transcripts. HTBI primers drove first-round RT-PCR of the TCR CDR3. TCRdb called the multiplex PCR reads again in MiXCR, with one record for every CDR3 protein. There are approximately 610,000 distinct CDR3 sequences in the sample; 16% occur only once, and under 20% lies in the top ten. Specimen: blood. Receptor source: a woman between 18 and 29 years old with Graves' hyperthyroidism.

Ten or more counts support this clonotype. The chain employs TRBV28 and TRBJ2-5; D ambiguous. Germline lookup yields CDR1 MDHEN and CDR2 SYDVKM. V lost 4 bases, J lost 4 bases, and 7 bases lay in between. The CDR3 runs to 12 residues. CDR3 nucleotides: TGTGCCAGCAGTTATACACTAGAGACCCAGTACTTC. It encodes CASSYTLETQYF.

This clonotype occurred many times. This chain joins TRBV11-1 and TRBJ1-4; possible D gene TRBD1, 5 bases. This CDR3 is built from 14 residues. The germline V gene encodes CDR1 SGHAT and CDR2 FQDESV (reference sequence). The V end lost 5 bases, the J end lost 3 bases, and 10 bases lay between the germline ends. In DNA, the CDR3 is TGTGCCAGCAGCGAAGACAGAGCTAATGAAAAACTGTTTTTT. It codes for CASSEDRANEKLFF. Based on the CDR3 plus reference TRBV11-1 and TRBJ1-4, the full variable domain is EAEVAQSPRYKITEKSQAVAFWCDPISGHATLYWYRQILGQGPELLVQFQDESVVDDSQLPKDRFSAERLKGVDSTLKIQPAELGDSAMYLCASSEDRANEKLFFGSGTQLSVL.

This chain uses TRBV11-2 with TRBJ1-5; 9 bases fit TRBD1. The junction had 1 base not matched to a gene; V was cut back by 4 bases and J by 3 bases. CDR3 length equals 14 residues. Germline V CDR1 and CDR2: SGHAT, FQNNGV. CDR3 nucleotides: TGTGCCAGCAGCTGGGACAGGGACAATCAGCCCCAGCATTTT. It encodes CASSWDRDNQPQHF.

This clonotype came up a few times. This chain links TRBV9 with TRBJ2-7; 7 nucleotides align to TRBD1. V was clipped by 3 bases and J by 2 bases; unmatched bases: 5. Germline loops: CDR1 SGDLS, CDR2 YYNGEE. The CDR3 contains 14 residues. Written as DNA, the CDR3 is TGTGCCAGCAGCGCCGCCGGGACAGCCTACGAGCAGTACTTC. Translated: CASSAAGTAYEQYF.

This clonotype came up a few times. The chain carries TRBV6-1 and TRBJ2-1; D gene ambiguous. Germline CDR1 MNHNS, CDR2 SASEGT. The CDR3 contains 17 residues. The V end was cut by 5 bases, the J end by 0 bases, with 17 bases between. The CDR3: CASSYHPPWSSYNEQFF. The CDR3 DNA reads TGTGCCAGCAGTTATCATCCCCCGTGGAGCTCCTACAATGAGCAGTTCTTC.